A selection of T cell receptor beta chains follows, all from one sample in a study of T-cell reconstitution after alpha-beta-depleted transplantation in children. A single record per CDR3 protein comes from TCRdb applying MiXCR to the PCR reads. There are hundreds of thousands of distinct CDR3 sequences in the sample; around 16% occur only once, and 0.8% to 1.1% lies in the top ten. Sequencing was performed on PBMCs from the stem cell graft donor, taken from the stem cell graft. Receptors were obtained from a human donor who donated a stem cell graft to a child with acute myeloid leukemia. Each CDR3 is given with its conserved first and last residue. The order of the fields is D gene, clone size, J gene, V gene, CDR3 DNA, CDR3 protein. D genes are given only for firm matches. The listing skips clone size in some rows; elsewhere it reads once, few, many or a size class.

NA	few	TRBJ2-5	TRBV20-1	TGCAGTGCCACCCACATTCTAGGGCCGGGAGAGACCCAGTACTTC	CSATHILGPGETQYF
NA	many	TRBJ1-4	TRBV20-1	TGCAGTGCTACTAGATGGGCCACCGTAAAACTGTTTTTT	CSATRWATVKLFF
NA	NA	TRBJ2-5	TRBV12-3/TRBV12-4	TGTGCCAGCCGACCCCGGGAGACCCAGTACTTC	CASRPRETQYF
NA	NA	TRBJ1-1	TRBV20-1	TGCAGTGCTAGAATGACTGGGGCGGGCACTGACGCTTTCTTT	CSARMTGAGTDAFF
NA	NA	TRBJ1-5	TRBV24-1	TGTGCCACCAGTGATTCGGGACGTGCGGGATTGAATCAGCCCCAGCATTTT	CATSDSGRAGLNQPQHF
NA	few	TRBJ1-1	TRBV7-2	TGTGCCAGCAGCTTTGGGGGCCAGGTGAACACTGAAGCTTTCTTT	CASSFGGQVNTEAFF
NA	NA	TRBJ2-1	TRBV6-2/TRBV6-3	TGTGCCAGCGGTTCACCCGATGAGCAGTTCTTC	CASGSPDEQFF
NA	few	TRBJ1-6	TRBV7-9	TGTGCCAGCAGCTTAGCGATGGACAGTGATAATTCACCCCTCCACTTT	CASSLAMDSDNSPLHF
TRBD1	NA	TRBJ1-5	TRBV7-9	TGTGCCAGCAGCCCCGGGGGACAGGGGGCTCGACAGCCCCAGCATTTT	CASSPGGQGARQPQHF
NA	NA	TRBJ2-7	TRBV11-2	TGTGCCAGCAGCTTAGATGCGGGACAGAGCATTGCCTACGAGCAGTACTTC	CASSLDAGQSIAYEQYF
NA	many	TRBJ1-1	TRBV6-5	TGTGCCAGCAGTTACCTTTCAGGGTCATACGCTGAAGCTTTCTTT	CASSYLSGSYAEAFF